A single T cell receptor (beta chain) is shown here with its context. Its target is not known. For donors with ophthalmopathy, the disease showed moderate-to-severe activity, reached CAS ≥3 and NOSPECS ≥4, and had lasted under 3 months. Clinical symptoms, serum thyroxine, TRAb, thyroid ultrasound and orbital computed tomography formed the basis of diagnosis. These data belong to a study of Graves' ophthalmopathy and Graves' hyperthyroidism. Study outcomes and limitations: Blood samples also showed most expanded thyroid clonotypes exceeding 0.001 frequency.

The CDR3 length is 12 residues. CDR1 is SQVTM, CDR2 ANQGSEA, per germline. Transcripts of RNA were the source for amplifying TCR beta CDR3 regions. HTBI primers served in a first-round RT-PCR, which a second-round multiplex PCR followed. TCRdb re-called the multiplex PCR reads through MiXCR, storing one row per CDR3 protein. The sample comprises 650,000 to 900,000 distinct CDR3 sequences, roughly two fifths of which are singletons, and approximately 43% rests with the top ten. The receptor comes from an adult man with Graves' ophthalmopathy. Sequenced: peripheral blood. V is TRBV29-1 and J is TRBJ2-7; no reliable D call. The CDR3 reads CSAGAGSREQYF. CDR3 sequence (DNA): TGCAGTGCCGGAGCAGGAAGCCGGGAGCAGTACTTC.